The 10 T cell receptor beta chains below were found in one sample sequenced in a study of CD8 T cells in cerebrospinal fluid in Alzheimer's disease. TCRdb reanalyzed the 10x single-cell sequencing reads, giving one entry per CDR3 protein sequence and no DNA. Seen in this sample are more than 1,500 distinct CDR3 sequences; the ten most common clones hold more than 9%. The source material was cerebrospinal fluid. These receptors came from a human donor in good health.

This clonotype is identified as medium-sized from frequency. This CDR3 reads CASSDLSRAYGYTF. The chain combines TRBV2 with TRBJ1-2; the TRBD1 assignment by TCRdb is unverifiable without DNA. In germline, CDR1 is SNHLY, CDR2 FYNNEI. The CDR3 sequence is 14 residues long.

This clonotype registers medium-sized (0.01 to 0.1%) by frequency. This chain connects TRBV3-2 to TRBJ2-7; TCRdb's D call, TRBD1, is unchecked because there is no DNA. TRBV3-2 is classified as a pseudogene. The CDR3 spans 17 residues. The CDR3 sequence is CASSHVLGAGVPYEQYF.

Its frequency marks this clonotype as medium-sized. The CDR3 loop reads CATSDPRDRDTIYF. The chain employs TRBV24-1 and TRBJ1-3; TCRdb's assignment of TRBD1 cannot be checked, as there is no DNA. Germline loops: CDR1 KGHDR, CDR2 SFDVKD. The CDR3 has 14 amino acids.

This clonotype is called large based on its frequency. The chain has TRBV7-3 and TRBJ1-1; the D call from TCRdb, TRBD1, cannot be confirmed without DNA. Germline values: CDR1 SGHTA, CDR2 FQGTGA. The CDR3 sequence is 16 residues long. The CDR3 sequence: CASSLGQGGMNTEAFF.

By frequency, this clonotype registers medium-sized. CDR3 in amino acids: CASSERGLLYEQYF. This chain links TRBV2 with TRBJ2-7; the TCRdb D gene call, TRBD2, has no DNA to confirm it. The germline CDR1 and CDR2 sequences are SNHLY and FYNNEI. This CDR3 has 14 residues. Together with reference TRBV2 and TRBJ2-7, the CDR3 gives the full variable domain: EPEVTQTPSHQVTQMGQEVILRCVPISNHLYFYWYRQILGQKVEFLVSFYNNEISEKSEIFDDQFSVERPDGSNFTLKIRSTKLEDSAMYFCASSERGLLYEQYFGPGTRLTVT.

In terms of frequency, this clonotype is medium-sized. This chain connects TRBV20-1 to TRBJ2-5; without DNA, the TCRdb call of TRBD2 cannot be checked. Germline loops: CDR1 DFQATT, CDR2 SNEGSKA (reference sequence). The CDR3 spans 15 residues. CDR3 residues: CSARDSGGPGETQYF.

By frequency, this clonotype registers medium-sized (0.01 to 0.1%). This sequence joins TRBV7-2 and TRBJ2-6; without DNA, the TCRdb call of TRBD1 cannot be checked. The CDR3 is 15 residues long. Germline values: CDR1 SGHTA, CDR2 FQGNSA. The CDR3 sequence is CASSADSHRANVLTF.

Measured by frequency, this clonotype is medium-sized. This rearrangement joins TRBV6-5 to TRBJ2-7; absent DNA, TCRdb's TRBD1 call cannot be checked. This CDR3 spans 15 amino acids. The germline CDR1 and CDR2 sequences are MNHEY and SVGAGI. This CDR3 is CASSMPGQGHYEQYF.

Its frequency marks this clonotype as medium-sized. The chain is built from TRBV19 and TRBJ1-2; TCRdb's assignment of TRBD1 cannot be checked, as there is no DNA. Germline assignment: CDR1 LNHDA and CDR2 SQIVND (reference sequence). This CDR3 spans 17 amino acids. CDR3 amino acids: CASSIDLGTGANYGYTF. Combining the CDR3 with reference TRBV19 and TRBJ1-2 gives the whole variable domain DGGITQSPKYLFRKEGQNVTLSCEQNLNHDAMYWYRQDPGQGLRLIYYSQIVNDFQKGDIAEGYSVSREKKESFPLTVTSAQKNPTAFYLCASSIDLGTGANYGYTFGSGTRLTVV.

This chain joins TRBV20-1 and TRBJ2-3. Germline V gene sequence: CDR1 DFQATT, CDR2 SNEGSKA (reference sequence). The CDR3 sequence is 13 residues long. CDR3 sequence: CSARVASTDTQYF.